This T cell receptor (beta chain) was identified during a study of blood T cells in healthy people across ages. Study observations and caveats: It was held that the diversity estimates obtained from one million T cells were underestimates. Expanded clonotype changes were possibly confounded by unknown donor CMV status.

On this clonotype: Its antigen remains unknown.

With a J-beta primer mix and a sample-barcoded 5' primer, a second PCR ran roughly 6 to 12 cycles. TCRdb itself ran the 5' RACE reads through MiXCR, one entry per CDR3 protein. In the table there are about 1.4 million distinct CDR3 sequences, roughly 59% of which are singletons. Looked up from germline, CDR1 is DFQATT and CDR2 is SNEGSKA (reference sequence). The V end lost 7 bases, the J end lost 2 bases, and 14 bases lay between the germline ends. There are 13 residues in the CDR3. The receptor was derived from a man younger than 35 in good health. V and J are TRBV20-1 and TRBJ2-5; D gene unclear. Sequencing was done on a sample of blood. Here the CDR3 DNA reads TGCAGTGGGGTCCCCAGTAGTCAAGAGACCCAGTACTTC. Its translation is CSGVPSSQETQYF.